Below, one T cell receptor beta chain is given with its context. The germline V gene encodes CDR1 SEHNR and CDR2 FQNEAQ (reference sequence). The CDR3 sequence is 16 residues long. V lost 5 bases to trimming and J lost 4 bases; unmatched junction nucleotides: 9. This sample is part of a study of blood T cell repertoires in COVID-19. About the study: The United States, Italy and Spain supplied acute and convalescent COVID-19 samples.

How the authors handled the data: Researchers report that nucleated cell counts were estimated from reference gene primer amplification. Here immunoSEQ multiplex PCR was the method, and the copy in TCRdb shows in-frame clones only, minus some. That table supplies the V and J calls and clone size; D and trimming were determined from the DNA. The table shows just under 150,000 clones, with about nine tenths occurring only once. The V gene is TRBV7-9, the J gene TRBJ2-2; 8 bases map to TRBD2. The sequence was obtained from a man between 50 and 59 years old who had recovered from COVID-19. The sequenced sample consisted of peripheral blood. CDR3 bases: TGTGCCAGCAGCGCCGGGACTAGTGTAGGCACCGGGGAGCTGTTTTTT. It yields the protein CASSAGTSVGTGELFF.